The clone carrying this TCR beta chain was observed once. Its antigen is still unknown. Primers for the PCR totalled 60 Vbeta and 13 Jbeta. Profiled with immunoSEQ multiplex PCR; TCRdb holds only in-frame clones, not every one. Among 130,000 to 150,000 clones, about 76% were seen once, and the ten largest hold approximately 2.8%. Germline assignment: CDR1 SGHRS and CDR2 YFSETQ. The V end was cut by 3 bases, the J end by 9 bases, with 16 bases between. The CDR3 runs to 14 residues. This sample is drawn from a study of cytomegalovirus exposure and HLA in healthy donors. Points from the study as a whole: A few V segments could not be told apart, such as TRBV6-2 and TRBV6-3, and were left out. Confirmation in vitro established that a few CMV-associated chains were specific for CMV antigens.

The receptor's source is a female donor in good health and CMV-seronegative. The V and J genes are TRBV5-1 and TRBJ2-1; D may be TRBD2 (5 bases). Source material: PBMCs. The CDR3 spells CASSSPEGRAEQFF. The CDR3 DNA reads TGCGCCAGCAGCTCCCCTGAGGGAAGGGCTGAGCAGTTCTTC.